This T cell receptor (beta chain) stems from a study of regulatory T cells in long-lasting Graves disease. Findings and caveats of the study: Favoring TRBV28, TRBJ1-2 and TRBJ2-5 was a feature seen in persistent disease. No thyroid tissue was studied; the work used peripheral blood only.

The CDR3 sequence is 17 residues long. Germline V CDR1 and CDR2: MNHEY, SVGEGT. Trimming took off 6 bases at V and 0 bases at J, with 15 bases between the two ends. As to this clonotype: The antigen is unknown.

Arm-PCR of CDR3 regions and iRepertoire HTBI primers were used to build TCR beta libraries. TCRdb redid the calling of the multiplex PCR reads with MiXCR, one entry per CDR3 protein. The profile shows about 340,000 distinct CDR3 sequences, about 20% of them singletons. Time point of the sample: persistent/refractory GD, antithyroid drugs over 5 years with positive TRAb. Following extraction of RNA from PBMCs, that RNA was used to make the TCR library. The rearrangement links TRBV6-2 or TRBV6-3 to TRBJ1-6; D is possibly TRBD1 (6 bases). This specimen was peripheral blood mononuclear cells (PBMCs), taken when the disease was refractory, from a patient treated with antithyroid drugs. This TCR came from a female donor with Graves disease. The CDR3 protein is CASSSGQKSSYNSPLHF. CDR3 in DNA: TGTGCCAGCAGCTCCGGACAGAAAAGCTCCTATAATTCACCCCTCCACTTT.